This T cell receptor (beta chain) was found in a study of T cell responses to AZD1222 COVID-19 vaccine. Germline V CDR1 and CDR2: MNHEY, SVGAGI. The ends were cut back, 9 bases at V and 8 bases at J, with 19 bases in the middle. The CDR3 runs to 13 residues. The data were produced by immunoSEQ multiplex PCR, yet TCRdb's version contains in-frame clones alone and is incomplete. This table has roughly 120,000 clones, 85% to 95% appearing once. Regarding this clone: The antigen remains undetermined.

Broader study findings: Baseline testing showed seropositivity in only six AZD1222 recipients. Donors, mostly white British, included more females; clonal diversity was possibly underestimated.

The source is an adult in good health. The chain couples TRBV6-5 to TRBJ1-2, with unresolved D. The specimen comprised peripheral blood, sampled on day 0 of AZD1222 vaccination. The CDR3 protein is CASLITVEVGYTF. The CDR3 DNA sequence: TGTGCCAGTTTGATTACAGTGGAGGTGGGCTACACCTTC.